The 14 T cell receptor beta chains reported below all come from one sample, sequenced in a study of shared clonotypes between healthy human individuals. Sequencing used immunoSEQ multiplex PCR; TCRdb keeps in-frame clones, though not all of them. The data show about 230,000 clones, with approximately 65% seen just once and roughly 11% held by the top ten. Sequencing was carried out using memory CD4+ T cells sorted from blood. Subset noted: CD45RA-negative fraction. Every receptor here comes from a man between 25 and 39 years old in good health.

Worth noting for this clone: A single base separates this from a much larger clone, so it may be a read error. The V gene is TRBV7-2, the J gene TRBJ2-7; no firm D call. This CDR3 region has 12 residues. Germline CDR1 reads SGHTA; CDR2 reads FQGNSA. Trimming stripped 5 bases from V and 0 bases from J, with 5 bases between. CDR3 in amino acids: CASSPPSYEQYF. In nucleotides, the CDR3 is TGTGCCAGCAGCCCCCCCTCCTACGAGCAGTACTTC.

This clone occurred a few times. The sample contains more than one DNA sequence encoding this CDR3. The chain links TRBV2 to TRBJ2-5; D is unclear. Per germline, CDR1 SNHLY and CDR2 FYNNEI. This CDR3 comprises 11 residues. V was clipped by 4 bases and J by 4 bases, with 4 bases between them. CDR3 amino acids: CASSVGETQYF. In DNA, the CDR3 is TGTGCCAGCAGTGTCGGAGAGACCCAGTACTTC.

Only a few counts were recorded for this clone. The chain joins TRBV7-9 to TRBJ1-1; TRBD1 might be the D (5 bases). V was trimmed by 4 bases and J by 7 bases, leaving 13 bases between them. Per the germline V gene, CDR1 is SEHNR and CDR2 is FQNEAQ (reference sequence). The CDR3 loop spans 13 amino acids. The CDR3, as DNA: TGTGCCAGCAGCTCCCCAGGGAGGGATGAAGCTTTCTTT. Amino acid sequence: CASSSPGRDEAFF.

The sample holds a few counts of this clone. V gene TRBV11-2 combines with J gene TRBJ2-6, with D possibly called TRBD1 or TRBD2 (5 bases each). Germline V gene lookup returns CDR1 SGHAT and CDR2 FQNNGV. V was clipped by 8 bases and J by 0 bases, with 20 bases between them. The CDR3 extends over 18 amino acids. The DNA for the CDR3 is TGTGCCAGCGAACCCTTAGTGGGACGGACCTCTGGGGCCAACGTCCTGACTTTC. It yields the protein CASEPLVGRTSGANVLTF.

CDR3 DNA: TGTGCCAGCAGCTCCGTAGCGGGAGCCAGGGAGCAGTACTTC. Translating it yields CASSSVAGAREQYF. The V gene is TRBV7-2, the J gene TRBJ2-7; 9 bases fit TRBD2. The germline V gene has CDR1 SGHTA and CDR2 FQGNSA. The ends lost 4 bases at V and 7 bases at J; junction bases unmatched: 8. This CDR3 has 14 amino acids.

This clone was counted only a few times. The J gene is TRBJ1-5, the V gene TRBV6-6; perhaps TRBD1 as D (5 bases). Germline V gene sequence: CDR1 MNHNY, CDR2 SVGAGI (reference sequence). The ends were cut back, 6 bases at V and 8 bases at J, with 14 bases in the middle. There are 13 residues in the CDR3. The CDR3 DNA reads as TGTGCCAGCAGGGACACTATATTAGAGCCCCAGCATTTT. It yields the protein CASRDTILEPQHF.

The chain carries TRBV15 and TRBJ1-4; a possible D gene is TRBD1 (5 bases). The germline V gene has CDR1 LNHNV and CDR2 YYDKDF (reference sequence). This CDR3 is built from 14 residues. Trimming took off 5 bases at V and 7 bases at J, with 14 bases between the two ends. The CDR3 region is CATSLGGVSEKLFF. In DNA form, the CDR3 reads TGTGCCACCAGCTTGGGGGGAGTTTCTGAAAAACTGTTTTTT.

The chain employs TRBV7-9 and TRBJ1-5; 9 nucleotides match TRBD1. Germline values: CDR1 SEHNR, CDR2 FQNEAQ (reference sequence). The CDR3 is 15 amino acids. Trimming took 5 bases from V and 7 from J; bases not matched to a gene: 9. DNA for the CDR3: TGTGCCAGCAGCCGGACAGGGGATCGACACCAGCCCCAGCATTTT. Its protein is CASSRTGDRHQPQHF.

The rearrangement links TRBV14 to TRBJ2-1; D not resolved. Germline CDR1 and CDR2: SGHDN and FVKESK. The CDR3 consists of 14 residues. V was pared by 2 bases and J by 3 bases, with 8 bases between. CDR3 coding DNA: TGTGCCAGCAGCCAAAAAACGAGCTACAATGAGCAGTTCTTC. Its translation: CASSQKTSYNEQFF. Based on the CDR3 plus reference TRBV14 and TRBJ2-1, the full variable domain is EAGVTQFPSHSVIEKGQTVTLRCDPISGHDNLYWYRRVMGKEIKFLLHFVKESKQDESGMPNNRFLAERTGGTYSTLKVQPAELEDSGVYFCASSQKTSYNEQFFGPGTRLTVL.

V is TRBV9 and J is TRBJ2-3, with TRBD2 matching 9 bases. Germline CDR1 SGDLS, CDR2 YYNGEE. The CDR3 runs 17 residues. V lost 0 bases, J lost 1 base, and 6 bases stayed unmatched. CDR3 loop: CASSVEGRLAGTDTQYF. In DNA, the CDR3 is TGTGCCAGCAGCGTAGAGGGGAGACTAGCGGGCACAGATACGCAGTATTTT. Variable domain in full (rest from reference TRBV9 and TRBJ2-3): DSGVTQTPKHLITATGQRVTLRCSPRSGDLSVYWYQQSLDQGLQFLIQYYNGEERAKGNILERFSAQQFPDLHSELNLSSLELGDSALYFCASSVEGRLAGTDTQYFGPGTRLTVL.

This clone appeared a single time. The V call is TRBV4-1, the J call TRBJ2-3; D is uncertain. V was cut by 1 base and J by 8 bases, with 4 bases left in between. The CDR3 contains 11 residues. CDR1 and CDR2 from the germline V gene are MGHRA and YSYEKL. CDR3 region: CASSQGGTQYF. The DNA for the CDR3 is TGCGCCAGCAGCCAAGGGGGTACGCAGTATTTT.

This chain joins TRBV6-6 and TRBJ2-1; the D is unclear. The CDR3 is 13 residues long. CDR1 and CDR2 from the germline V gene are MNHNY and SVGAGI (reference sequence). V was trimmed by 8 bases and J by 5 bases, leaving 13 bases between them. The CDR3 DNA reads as TGTGCCAGCCGGTACCCGCCGCACAATGAGCAGTTCTTC. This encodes CASRYPPHNEQFF.

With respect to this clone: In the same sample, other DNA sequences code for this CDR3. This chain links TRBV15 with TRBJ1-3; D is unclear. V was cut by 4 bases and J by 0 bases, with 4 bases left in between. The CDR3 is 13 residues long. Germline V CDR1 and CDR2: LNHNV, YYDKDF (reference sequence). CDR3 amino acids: CATSTGSGNTIYF. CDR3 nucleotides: TGTGCCACCAGCACGGGCTCTGGAAACACCATATATTTT.

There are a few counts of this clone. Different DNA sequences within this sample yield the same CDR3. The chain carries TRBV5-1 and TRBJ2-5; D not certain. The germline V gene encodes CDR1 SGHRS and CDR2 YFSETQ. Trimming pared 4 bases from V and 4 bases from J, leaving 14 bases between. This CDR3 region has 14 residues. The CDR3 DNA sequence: TGCGCCAGCAGCGGACCCGGAAGTGGAGAGACCCAGTACTTC. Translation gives CASSGPGSGETQYF. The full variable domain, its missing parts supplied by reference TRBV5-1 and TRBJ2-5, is KAGVTQTPRYLIKTRGQQVTLSCSPISGHRSVSWYQQTPGQGLQFLFEYFSETQRNKGNFPGRFSGRQFSNSRSEMNVSTLELGDSALYLCASSGPGSGETQYFGPGTRLLVL.